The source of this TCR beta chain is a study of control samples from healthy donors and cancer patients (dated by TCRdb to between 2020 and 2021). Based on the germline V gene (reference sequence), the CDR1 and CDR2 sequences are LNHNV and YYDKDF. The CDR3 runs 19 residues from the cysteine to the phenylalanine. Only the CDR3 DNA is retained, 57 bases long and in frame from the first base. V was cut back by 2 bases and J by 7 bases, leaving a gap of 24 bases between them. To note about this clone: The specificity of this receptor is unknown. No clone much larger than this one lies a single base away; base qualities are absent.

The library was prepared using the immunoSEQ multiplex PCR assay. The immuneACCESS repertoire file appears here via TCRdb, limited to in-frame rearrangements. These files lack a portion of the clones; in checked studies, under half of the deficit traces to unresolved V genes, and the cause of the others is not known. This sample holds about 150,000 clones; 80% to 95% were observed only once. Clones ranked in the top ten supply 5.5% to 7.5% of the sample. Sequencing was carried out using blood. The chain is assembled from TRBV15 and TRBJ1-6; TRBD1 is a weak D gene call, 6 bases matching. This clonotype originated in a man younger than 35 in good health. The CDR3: CATSRTPIEWGLGNSPLHF. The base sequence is TGTGCCACCAGCAGAACGCCGATCGAGTGGGGGCTAGGCAATTCACCCCTCCACTTT.